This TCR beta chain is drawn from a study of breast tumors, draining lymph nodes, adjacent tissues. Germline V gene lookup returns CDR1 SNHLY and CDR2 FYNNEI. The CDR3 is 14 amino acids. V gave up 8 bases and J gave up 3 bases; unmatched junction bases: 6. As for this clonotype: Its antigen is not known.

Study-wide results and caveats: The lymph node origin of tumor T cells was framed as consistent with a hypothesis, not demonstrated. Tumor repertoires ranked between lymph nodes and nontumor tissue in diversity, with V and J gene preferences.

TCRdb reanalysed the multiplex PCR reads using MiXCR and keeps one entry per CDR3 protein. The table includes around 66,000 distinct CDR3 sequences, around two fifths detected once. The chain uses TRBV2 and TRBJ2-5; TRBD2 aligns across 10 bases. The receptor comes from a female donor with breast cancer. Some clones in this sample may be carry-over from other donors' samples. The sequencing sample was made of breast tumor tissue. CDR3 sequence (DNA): TGTGCCAGCGGCGCTAGCGGGAGTGAAGAGACCCAGTACTTC. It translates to CASGASGSEETQYF.